The text below deals with one T cell receptor beta chain. Sequencing used immunoSEQ multiplex PCR; TCRdb keeps in-frame clones, though not all of them. The profile shows 100,000 to 150,000 clones, roughly 80% of them singletons. This entry comes from a study of blood T cell repertoires in COVID-19. Study information: Samples came from the United States, Italy and Spain, spanning acute and convalescent COVID-19. PBMCs, B-cell-depleted T cells, or T cells were the source of the cDNA or gDNA that made up the material.

The CDR3 is made up of 14 amino acids. The V gene end was trimmed by 5 bases and the J gene end by 3 bases; junction bases not matched to a gene: 3. Germline CDR1 SQVTM, CDR2 ANQGSEA. The specimen was peripheral blood. The clonotype comes from a man in his 60s with acute or convalescent COVID-19. The V call is TRBV29-1, the J call TRBJ2-7; 14 bases line up with TRBD2. In DNA, the CDR3 is TGCAGCGTTTATGGGACTAGCGGGAGCTACGAGCAGTACTTC. Protein: CSVYGTSGSYEQYF.